This TCR beta chain was profiled in a study of sequential checkpoint blockade in melanoma. V was clipped by 3 bases and J by 1 base, with 9 bases between them. The CDR3 runs to 14 residues. The V gene's germline CDR1 is SGHNT and CDR2 YENEEA. Regarding treatment: randomized to nivolumab then ipilimumab (arm A) or the reverse (arm B). Data came from immunoSEQ multiplex PCR; TCRdb stores just in-frame clones and leaves some out. The data hold 30,000 to 40,000 clones, with around nine tenths observed a single time. V and J are TRBV11-3 and TRBJ1-1, with D possibly matching TRBD1 (6 bases). The sequence derives from a human donor with melanoma. Source: CD8+ T cells sorted from blood (inferred from file names), taken from a patient given nivolumab and ipilimumab in sequence. CDR3 in amino acids: CASSFRQENTEAFF. DNA of the CDR3: TGTGCCAGCAGCTTTCGACAGGAGAACACTGAAGCTTTCTTT.